This is a list of T cell receptor beta chains from one sample in a study of shared clonotypes between healthy human individuals. Method: immunoSEQ multiplex PCR; TCRdb's copy keeps in-frame clones and lacks some. The sample records 2,500,000 or so clones, approximately 90% being singletons. Sequenced: naive CD4+ T cells sorted from blood. The receptors shown here come from a man younger than 35 in good health. CDR3s include the opening cysteine and the closing phenylalanine or tryptophan. D genes are given only for firm matches. Not all rows give a size; the values are once, few, many and, for expanded clones, a class.

J	V	D	size	CDR3	DNA
TRBJ2-3	TRBV20-1	NA	once	CSASVDTQYF	TGCAGTGCTTCGGTGGATACGCAGTATTTT
TRBJ1-2	TRBV5-4	NA	NA	CASSWGGQQNYGYTF	TGTGCCAGCAGCTGGGGCGGACAGCAAAACTATGGCTACACCTTC
TRBJ1-3	TRBV5-1	TRBD1	NA	CASSLGPQGAGNTIYF	TGCGCCAGCAGCTTGGGACCTCAGGGGGCTGGAAACACCATATATTTT
TRBJ2-2	TRBV27	NA	NA	CASRQVSTGELFF	TGTGCCAGCAGGCAGGTCTCGACCGGGGAGCTGTTTTTT
TRBJ1-3	TRBV6-1	NA	NA	CASSLTGPTPYTIYF	TGTGCCAGCAGTTTAACAGGGCCCACGCCTTACACCATATATTTT
TRBJ1-5	TRBV27	NA	NA	CASSPDGWGAENQPQHF	TGTGCCAGCAGTCCCGATGGGTGGGGGGCTGAGAATCAGCCCCAGCATTTT
TRBJ1-2	TRBV2	NA	NA	CASSELGAGPNGYTF	TGTGCCAGCAGTGAATTGGGAGCGGGGCCCAATGGCTACACCTTC
TRBJ1-1	TRBV18	TRBD1	NA	CASSTTGTNTEAFF	TGTGCCAGCTCAACGACAGGGACGAACACTGAAGCTTTCTTT
TRBJ2-1	TRBV19	NA	NA	CASSINTVEEQFF	TGTGCCAGTAGTATAAACACGGTGGAGGAGCAGTTCTTC
TRBJ2-3	TRBV6-5	NA	NA	CASRRKDTQYF	TGTGCCAGCAGGCGTAAGGATACGCAGTATTTT
TRBJ1-6	TRBV28	TRBD1	NA	CASSQLVGQASSYNSPLHF	TGTGCCAGCAGTCAACTAGTAGGACAGGCGAGCTCCTATAATTCACCCCTCCACTTT
TRBJ2-2	TRBV30	TRBD2	NA	CAWSQFRTSGTRNTGELFF	TGTGCCTGGAGTCAGTTTAGGACTAGCGGGACGAGAAACACCGGGGAGCTGTTTTTT
TRBJ2-5	TRBV7-2	NA	NA	CASSSKETQYF	TGTGCCAGCAGCTCGAAAGAGACCCAGTACTTC
TRBJ1-6	TRBV11-2	TRBD1	NA	CASSLGQGTPPLHF	TGTGCCAGCAGCCTGGGACAGGGTACACCACCCCTCCACTTT
TRBJ2-3	TRBV6-1	TRBD2	NA	CASKLAGVDTQYF	TGTGCCAGCAAACTAGCGGGAGTGGATACGCAGTATTTT
TRBJ1-1	TRBV5-6	TRBD1	NA	CASSSGTGVTEAFF	TGTGCCAGCAGCTCCGGGACAGGGGTAACTGAAGCTTTCTTT
TRBJ2-7	TRBV7-8	NA	many	CASTSRPGPRTYEQYF	TGTGCCAGCACCTCAAGACCAGGACCGAGAACTTACGAGCAGTACTTC
TRBJ1-5	TRBV27	NA	NA	CASSLRENQPQHF	TGTGCCAGCAGTTTACGAGAGAATCAGCCCCAGCATTTT
TRBJ1-1	TRBV5-6	NA	NA	CASSLATLNTEAFF	TGTGCCAGCAGCTTGGCCACACTGAACACTGAAGCTTTCTTT
TRBJ2-4	TRBV5-6	NA	NA	CASSQWTGWSEYF	TGTGCCAGCAGCCAGTGGACGGGGTGGTCGGAGTACTTC
TRBJ1-2	TRBV11-1	NA	NA	CASSLSPDRFDGYTF	TGTGCCAGCAGCTTATCCCCAGACAGGTTCGATGGCTACACCTTC
TRBJ2-3	TRBV28	NA	NA	CASRGFTDTQYF	TGTGCCAGCCGGGGGTTCACAGATACGCAGTATTTT
TRBJ2-7	TRBV6-1	TRBD1	NA	CASSIDRVTYEQYF	TGTGCCAGCAGCATAGACAGGGTCACCTACGAGCAGTACTTC
TRBJ1-4	TRBV19	NA	NA	CASKAGATNEKLFF	TGTGCCAGTAAGGCAGGGGCAACTAATGAAAAACTGTTTTTT